A selection of T cell receptor beta chains follows, all from one sample in a study of tumor and adjacent non-tumor tissue in lung cancer. One entry per CDR3 protein results from TCRdb running MiXCR on the multiplex PCR reads. The sample holds some 99,000 distinct CDR3 sequences, 75% seen once. The sample consisted of lung tumor tissue. These TCRs come from a woman aged 60-75 years with non-small cell lung cancer. Both conserved end residues are part of each CDR3. Fields, in order: V gene, J gene, D gene, clone size, CDR3 DNA, CDR3 protein. The D gene is left open where the match is weak. Not every row has a clone size; where given, it reads once, few, many or a size class.

TRBV20-1,TRBJ1-6,.,.,TGCAGTCCTAGAGATAATACCCTTGCTGTATATAAATCACCCCTCCACTTT,CSPRDNTLAVYKSPLHF
TRBV12-3/TRBV12-4,TRBJ2-4,.,few,TGTGCCAGCAGTTTCAGGGGAGACACCAAAAACATTCAGTATTTC,CASSFRGDTKNIQYF
TRBV6-2/TRBV6-3,TRBJ1-1,.,.,TGTGCCAGCAGTCAACAGATGAACACTGAAGTTTTCTTT,CASSQQMNTEVFF
TRBV5-5,TRBJ1-1,TRBD1,many,TGTGCCAGCAGCTTGGCCGATGCAGGGGGATGGACTGAAGCTTTCTTT,CASSLADAGGWTEAFF
TRBV28,TRBJ1-5,.,.,TGTGCCAGCAGTTTAGGACAGCTTATCCAGCCCCAACATTTT,CASSLGQLIQPQHF
TRBV7-9,TRBJ2-1,.,many,TGTGCCAGCAGCTACTTAGGCAGTCAAGGCAATGAGCAGTTCTTC,CASSYLGSQGNEQFF
TRBV4-2,TRBJ2-2,TRBD1,.,TGTACCAGCAACCAGGGCGGACAGGGGGGGGCCGGGGAGCTGTTTTTT,CTSNQGGQGGAGELFF
TRBV20-1,TRBJ2-2,.,.,TGCAGTGCTTGTCTTGCGGACACTGGGGAGCTGTTTTTT,CSACLADTGELFF
TRBV29-1,TRBJ2-1,.,once,TGCAGCGTTGGCCGGAGGGCGGGTGATCAGTTCTTC,CSVGRRAGDQFF
TRBV6-5,TRBJ2-2,.,.,TGTGACATAAGACTGGGGTCAGCGTACGGGGAGCTGTTTTTT,CDIRLGSAYGELFF
TRBV6-1,TRBJ1-1,.,many,TGTGCCAGCAGTGAACTGAGGGGGAACACTGAAGCTTTCTTT,CASSELRGNTEAFF
TRBV20-1,TRBJ1-4,TRBD1,.,TGCAGTGCTAGGCCCACAGGGGTAACTAATGGACAACTGTTTTTT,CSARPTGVTNGQLFF
TRBV20-1,TRBJ2-1,TRBD2,.,TGCAGTGCTAGTAGGCAGCGGGGGGACAATGAGCAGTTCTTC,CSASRQRGDNEQFF
TRBV28,TRBJ1-4,TRBD1,few,TGTGCCAGCAGCATACCGACAGGGGGGAGTGATGAAAAACTGTCTTTT,CASSIPTGGSDEKLSF
TRBV11-3,TRBJ1-3,.,medium-sized,TGTGCCAGCAGGTCTGACACCGGAAACACCATATATTTT,CASRSDTGNTIYF
TRBV6-1,TRBJ1-1,.,.,TGTGCCAGCAGTGAAATCCCCCCACCCTACGGCACTGAAGCTTTCTTT,CASSEIPPPYGTEAFF
TRBV28,TRBJ1-2,TRBD1,.,TGTGTCAGCGCCGGACAGGGACTCAGCTATGGCTACACCTTC,CVSAGQGLSYGYTF
TRBV28,TRBJ2-7,.,.,TGTGCCAGCAGTTTATCCACTAGCATCTACGAGCAGTACTTC,CASSLSTSIYEQYF
TRBV11-1,TRBJ2-6,.,.,TGTGCCAGGAGCCCCTTCCGCGGAAGGGCCAACGTCCTGACTTTC,CARSPFRGRANVLTF
TRBV28,TRBJ1-5,.,.,TGTGCCAGCAGACCCTCAGTAGGATATAGGAATCAGCCCCAGCATTTT,CASRPSVGYRNQPQHF
TRBV11-3,TRBJ2-5,.,.,TGTGCCAGCAGCATGGGTAAAGAGACTCACTACTTC,CASSMGKETHYF
TRBV11-1,TRBJ2-6,TRBD2,once,TGTGCTAGCAGTTTAGGGACTAGCGGGTCTGGGGCCAGCGTCCTGACTTTC,CASSLGTSGSGASVLTF
TRBV20-1,TRBJ1-1,.,.,TGCAGTGCTACCCCAATCATGATGGCGATCACTGAAGCTTTCTTT,CSATPIMMAITEAFF
TRBV11-2,TRBJ2-5,.,once,TGTACCAGCAGTCCACAGGGCGCTCAAGAGACACAGTACTTC,CTSSPQGAQETQYF
TRBV5-1,TRBJ2-2,.,.,TGCGCCAGCAGCTTGGCGCCCGGGATCAGTGACGGGGAGCTGTTTTTT,CASSLAPGISDGELFF
TRBV20-1,TRBJ2-3,.,.,TGCAGTACAAGAGATCGTCGGGGGGCCTTTGCGTATTTT,CSTRDRRGAFAYF
TRBV7-9,TRBJ1-5,TRBD1,.,TGTGCCAGCAGCTTTGGGACAGGGAGGGATCAGCCCCAGCATTTT,CASSFGTGRDQPQHF
TRBV20-1,TRBJ2-1,.,.,TGCAGTGCTCTTAATAATAGTGGTGAAAAGTTCTTC,CSALNNSGEKFF
TRBV10-1,TRBJ2-1,.,.,TGCGCCAGCAGGGGAAGATACAATGAGCAGCTCTTC,CASRGRYNEQLF
TRBV11-2,TRBJ2-3,.,few,TGTGCCAGCAGCGCGAACGGGACGGCCACAGAAACGCAGTATTTT,CASSANGTATETQYF
TRBV11-2,TRBJ2-2,.,.,TGTGCCAGCAGCCGCCGTGGGGGACACACCAGGGAGCTGTTTTTT,CASSRRGGHTRELFF
TRBV11-3,TRBJ2-1,.,.,TGTGCTAGCAGTTATACGGACGGAGAGATTGGCTCCTACAATGAGCCGTTCTTC,CASSYTDGEIGSYNEPFF
TRBV20-1,TRBJ2-7,TRBD2,.,TGCAGTGTTAGTAGACTAGCGGCTACTGGCGTGCAGTACTTC,CSVSRLAATGVQYF
TRBV20-1,TRBJ2-7,TRBD1,.,TGCAGTGCTAGAGATTGGGAAGTAGGGGGCAAAGAGCAGTACTTC,CSARDWEVGGKEQYF
TRBV20-1,TRBJ1-2,.,.,TGCAGTGCTAGAGAGACCGGGGAGAACTATGGCTACACATTC,CSARETGENYGYTF
TRBV7-9,TRBJ1-2,TRBD1,.,TGTGTCAGCAACTCCGACAGGGAGGGCTACACCTTC,CVSNSDREGYTF
TRBV11-1,TRBJ1-1,.,.,TGTGCCAACAGCAGGGACCATAACACTGAAGCTTTCTTT,CANSRDHNTEAFF